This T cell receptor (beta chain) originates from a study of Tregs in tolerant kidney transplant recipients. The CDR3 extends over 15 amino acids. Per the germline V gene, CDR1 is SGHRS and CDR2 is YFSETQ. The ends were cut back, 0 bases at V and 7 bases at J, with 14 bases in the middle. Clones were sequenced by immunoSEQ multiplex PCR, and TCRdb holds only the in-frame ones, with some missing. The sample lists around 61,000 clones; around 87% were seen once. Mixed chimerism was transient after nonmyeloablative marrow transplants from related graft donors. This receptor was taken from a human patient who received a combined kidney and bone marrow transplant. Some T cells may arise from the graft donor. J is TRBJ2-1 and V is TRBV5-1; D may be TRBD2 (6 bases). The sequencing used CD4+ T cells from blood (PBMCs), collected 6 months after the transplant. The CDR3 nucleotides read TGCGCCAGCAGCTTGGAGGGGACTCCTCCTAATGAGCAGTTCTTC. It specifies CASSLEGTPPNEQFF.